The entry that follows covers one T cell receptor (beta chain) sequence. This clonotype was picked up a small number of times. It has no known antigen specificity. One base away there is no much larger clone; base qualities are not given. These data come from a study of post-analysis software for immune sequencing data (dated by TCRdb to the mid-2010s). About the investigation overall: Disease courses on record covered relapsing-remitting, secondary progressive and progressive-relapsing multiple sclerosis, though some patients had no subtype annotation. The patient repertoires were set against about 12 previously published healthy control repertoires from donors whose ages ranged from roughly 6 to 27 years. A subset of samples was prepared in parallel using single-end sample barcoding, then pooled and co-amplified after Illumina adapter ligation. Overall study results and their limits: Multiple sclerosis patients had significantly lower normalized Chao1 diversity than controls, a result that suggests substantial peripheral T-cell clonal expansion. The multiple sclerosis patient group was slightly younger than the control group. Direct clustering with F measure revealed strong co-clustering of samples prepared in the same batch, which led to a batch-effect correction. A handful of TRBV segments, including TRBV5-6, TRBV5-1 and TRBV20-1, were significantly more frequent in patients than controls.

According to the germline V gene, CDR1 reads MGHRA and CDR2 reads YSYEKL. Taken from cysteine to phenylalanine, the CDR3 has 14 residues. Left in the record is the CDR3 DNA by itself, 42 bases read in frame from the first base. From V the trimming removes 1 base and from J it removes 6 bases, while the gene matches leave 2 bases of the junction unaccounted for. The method behind the library was PCR. The sample was run on an Illumina HiSeq 2500. To reduce PCR and sequencing biases, unique molecular identifiers were incorporated into the TCR beta cDNA libraries. About 500,000 cDNA molecules were obtained per 1 to 10 million input T cells, so each molecule approximated one T cell. The patient libraries were prepared and sequenced using the same protocol as the earlier healthy control dataset. Within a given batch, samples were prepared together, multiplexed and sequenced on the same HiSeq lane. Per the source publication's procedure: MIGEC was used to process the raw barcoded reads, and molecular identifier groups with only a single read were discarded before consensus assembly and CDR3 extraction. VDJtools was used for post-analysis of the clonotype tables, with diversity normalized by down-sampling every dataset to the smallest sample size. In repertoire overlap clustering, CDR3 amino acid sequences, but not nucleotide sequences, were matched to correct batch-related cross-sample contamination. TCRdb passed the public sequencing reads through fastp at Q25 and MiXCR, retaining productive beta sequences. A single entry per CDR3 protein holds the most common genes and DNA from its merged rows. None of the V and J calls come from the authors' own analysis; TCRdb made them. This sample lists roughly 600,000 distinct CDR3 sequences; about 40% were detected once. The ten largest make up 1.5% to 2% of the sample.

To demonstrate the VDJtools post-analysis software, TCR beta repertoires were profiled from the peripheral blood of about a dozen young patients with multiple sclerosis. The patients with multiple sclerosis were children and adolescents between about 6 and 16 years of age. This chain joins TRBV4-1 to TRBJ1-2; TRBD1 aligns with 10 central bases. The sequencing input was blood. The clonotype originates from a girl under 18 with multiple sclerosis. The CDR3 in this case is CASSQVGTGDGYTF. The nucleotide sequence is given as TGCGCCAGCAGCCAAGTGGGGACAGGGGATGGCTACACCTTC.